Sequencing of this T cell receptor (beta chain) was carried out in a study of T-cell memory formation after mild COVID-19. The study, taken as a whole, reports: Among clones contracting day 15 to 85, CD4/CD8 was balanced, whereas later expanders leaned CD4+. Among contracting clones, CD4+ were mainly CM/EM and CD8+ enriched in EMRA. Researchers found some responding clones in pre-infection memory, a sign that cross-reactive memory joined.

TCRdb itself ran the 5' RACE reads through MiXCR, one entry per CDR3 protein. Seen here are roughly 130,000 distinct CDR3 sequences, approximately 17% observed once, and the top ten hold roughly 5%. This clonotype was counted between two and nine times. The antigen remains unidentified. Sequenced sample: PBMCs or a T cell subset sorted from them (not recorded which). The origin of this receptor is a man younger than 35 who had mild COVID-19 (a few samples of this study predate the infection). Cell type and time point are not known.

The CDR3 DNA follows: TGTGCCAGCAGCTCACCTGGACAGATGAACACTGAAGCTTTCTTT. It codes for CASSSPGQMNTEAFF. The V and J genes are TRBV5-6 and TRBJ1-1; D possibly corresponds to TRBD1 (6 bases). Germline assignment: CDR1 SGHDT and CDR2 YYEEEE. V lost 3 bases and J 0 bases, leaving 12 bases between the germline ends. This CDR3 has 15 amino acids.